The rows below give T cell receptor beta chains drawn from one sample of a study of CD8 T cells in Susac syndrome. TCRdb reprocessed the immunoSEQ multiplex PCR reads via MiXCR and lists one record per CDR3 protein. The sample includes 150,000 to 190,000 distinct CDR3 sequences, roughly 95% of them seen just once. The material sequenced was CD8+ T cells from PBMCs. All receptors derive from a human donor with multiple sclerosis. CDR3s include the opening cysteine and the closing phenylalanine or tryptophan. D genes are given only for firm matches. Part of the rows lack a size; the others show once, few, many or a class for expanded clones.

>TRBJ1-1|TRBV5-6|-|-
TGTGCCAGCAGCTTTGGGACGATGAACACTGAAGCTTTCTTT
CASSFGTMNTEAFF
>TRBJ2-6|TRBV6-6|-|-
TGTGCCAGCAGTTTCACTGGGGCCAACGTCCTGACTTTC
CASSFTGANVLTF
>TRBJ2-7|TRBV5-1|-|-
TGCGCCAGCAGCTTGGTAGGGGGGGCCGGCGAGCAGTACTTC
CASSLVGGAGEQYF
>TRBJ2-1|TRBV27|-|-
TGTGCCAGCAGTGCGGGATGGTGGGTCGAGCAGTTCTTC
CASSAGWWVEQFF
>TRBJ1-2|TRBV9|-|TRBD1
TGTGCCAGCAGCCTGTGGACAGGGGTACATGGCTACACCTTC
CASSLWTGVHGYTF
>TRBJ2-3|TRBV7-9|-|TRBD2
TGTGCCAGCAGCCTTGGGGCTAGCGGGGGGGCCGGAGCCCCGCAGTATTTT
CASSLGASGGAGAPQYF
>TRBJ2-7|TRBV7-8|few|-
TGTGCCAGCATGGACACCTACGAGCAGTACTTC
CASMDTYEQYF
>TRBJ2-7|TRBV10-3|-|-
TGTGCCATCAGTGATGAGTTTGACGAGCAGTACTTC
CAISDEFDEQYF
>TRBJ2-1|TRBV10-2|-|TRBD2
TGCGCCACCTCCGGGACTAGCGGGGGTAATGAGCAGTTCTTC
CATSGTSGGNEQFF
>TRBJ1-1|TRBV29-1|-|-
TGCAGCGTTGATAGCAGGGGTGAAGCTTTCTTT
CSVDSRGEAFF
>TRBJ2-7|TRBV2|-|TRBD2
TGTGCCAGCAGTTCTAGGGCTAGCGGGGGTCTAGGCGAGCAGTACTTC
CASSSRASGGLGEQYF
>TRBJ2-2|TRBV27|once|TRBD1
TGTGCCAGCAGTTTTCGGCAGGGGGCGAACACCGGGGAGCTGTTTTTT
CASSFRQGANTGELFF
>TRBJ1-1|TRBV6-5|-|-
TGTGCCAGCAGTTACACCCTACAGGGTGGAGCTTTCTTT
CASSYTLQGGAFF
>TRBJ2-1|TRBV20-1|-|-
TGCAGTGCTGGCCGGGACTTCCGATCGCACAATGAGCAGTTCTTC
CSAGRDFRSHNEQFF
>TRBJ2-7|TRBV27|-|TRBD1
TGTGCCAGCAGTTCCCCCCCGTGGCAGGGGGCCCACGAGCAGTACTTC
CASSSPPWQGAHEQYF
>TRBJ2-3|TRBV13|once|-
TGTGCCAGCAGCACTCCGGCCGGCGGGAGCACAGATACGCAGTATTTT
CASSTPAGGSTDTQYF
>TRBJ1-5|TRBV12-3/TRBV12-4|-|-
TGTGCCAGCATCCCAGGGCAGCCCCAGCATTTT
CASIPGQPQHF
>TRBJ1-6|TRBV12-3/TRBV12-4|-|-
TGTGCCAGCAGCCCCGAAGGACAGTTCGATTCACCCCTCCACTTT
CASSPEGQFDSPLHF
>TRBJ1-6|TRBV20-1|-|-
TGCAGTGCATCCTCACACGTCCGTCGCGGGCGGGATAATTCACCCCTCCACTTT
CSASSHVRRGRDNSPLHF
>TRBJ2-5|TRBV1|-|-
TGCACCAGCAGCCAGGATCCGAGGAAGACCCAGTACTTC
CTSSQDPRKTQYF
>TRBJ1-5|TRBV6-5|once|-
TGTGCCAGCAAAACAGGGAATAACAATCAGCCCCAGCATTTT
CASKTGNNNQPQHF
>TRBJ2-7|TRBV6-5|-|TRBD1
TGTGCCAGCAGTCTGGGACAGGAAGCCTACGAGCAGTACTTC
CASSLGQEAYEQYF
>TRBJ2-3|TRBV9|-|-
TGTGCCAGCAGCTCCGATGCCGGGGCTACAGATACGCAGTATTTT
CASSSDAGATDTQYF
>TRBJ1-2|TRBV25-1|-|TRBD1
TGTGCCAGCAGCCCACTTCGCGGGACAGGGGGCTTGGATGGCTACACCTTC
CASSPLRGTGGLDGYTF
>TRBJ2-5|TRBV20-1|once|-
TGCAGTGCTAGGGCCGCAGGGGAAGAGACCCAGTACTTC
CSARAAGEETQYF
>TRBJ1-1|TRBV20-1|once|-
TGCAGTGCCAGTCAGGGGTACACTGAAGCTTTCTTT
CSASQGYTEAFF
>TRBJ2-7|TRBV9|-|TRBD1
TGTGCCAGCAGCAGGGCGGGACAGGGGGTCTACGAGCAGTACTTC
CASSRAGQGVYEQYF
>TRBJ2-2|TRBV30|-|-
TGTGCCTGTTCCCAGGGGCACACCGGGGAGCTGTTTTTT
CACSQGHTGELFF
>TRBJ2-3|TRBV6-1|-|-
TGTGCCAGCAGACCCGGCTCGACCCTAACAGATACGCAGTATTTT
CASRPGSTLTDTQYF
>TRBJ2-3|TRBV5-1|once|-
TGCGCCAGCAGCCTGGAAGGGATAGCAGGGGATACGCAGTATTTT
CASSLEGIAGDTQYF
>TRBJ2-3|TRBV6-2/TRBV6-3|-|TRBD1
TGTGCCAGCAGTTACCAGGGGGCGGATACGCAGTATTTT
CASSYQGADTQYF
>TRBJ2-5|TRBV13|once|-
TGTGCCAGCAGCTTAGGGGCAGAAGAGACCCAGTACTTC
CASSLGAEETQYF
>TRBJ2-1|TRBV12-3/TRBV12-4|-|-
TGTGCCAGCAGTATCACAGTAAATGAGCAGTTCTTC
CASSITVNEQFF
>TRBJ2-3|TRBV5-1|-|-
TGCGCCAGCAGCCCTGGAATCATTGGCGCAGATACGCAGTATTTT
CASSPGIIGADTQYF
>TRBJ2-1|TRBV7-9|-|TRBD1
TGTGCCACGCGCCCGGGACAGAACTACAATGAGCAGTTCTTC
CATRPGQNYNEQFF
>TRBJ1-1|TRBV19|-|-
TGTGCCAGTAGTTCCCCGTGGCGCAGCGACGCTGAAGCTTTCTTT
CASSSPWRSDAEAFF
>TRBJ2-1|TRBV29-1|-|-
TGCAGCGTTGAAGATCAAGAGCGGACCTACTACAATGAGCAGTTCTTC
CSVEDQERTYYNEQFF
>TRBJ2-7|TRBV28|-|-
TGTGCCAGCACCCCGGTCGGGGATTGGATGTCGTACGAGCAGTACTTC
CASTPVGDWMSYEQYF
>TRBJ1-2|TRBV10-2|-|TRBD1
TGCGCCAGCCACTCAGGGGGTGGCTACACCTTC
CASHSGGGYTF
>TRBJ1-1|TRBV25-1|-|-
TGTGCCAGCAGTGAATATGCTGAGCCTGAAGCTTTCTTT
CASSEYAEPEAFF
>TRBJ2-1|TRBV29-1|-|TRBD1
TGCAGCGCTTCGGGACAGGATGACAATGAGCAGTTCTTC
CSASGQDDNEQFF
>TRBJ2-7|TRBV25-1|-|TRBD1
TGTGCCAGCAGTGAATCCCCAGGGGGAATCCACGAGCAGTACTTC
CASSESPGGIHEQYF
>TRBJ2-3|TRBV11-2|once|-
TGTGCCAGCAGCTTAGGGGGGGGCCTGGTGGATACGCAGTATTTT
CASSLGGGLVDTQYF
>TRBJ2-5|TRBV6-5|-|-
TGTGCCAGCAGTTACTTAGGAGGACCTGGGGAGACCCAGTACTTC
CASSYLGGPGETQYF
>TRBJ2-7|TRBV30|-|TRBD1
TGTGCCTGGAGGGGACAGGGGAGGTACGAGCAGTACTTC
CAWRGQGRYEQYF
>TRBJ2-2|TRBV20-1|-|TRBD1
TGCAGTGCTCTAGGGACAGGGAGGCCCGGCGGGGAGCTGTTTTTT
CSALGTGRPGGELFF
>TRBJ1-2|TRBV20-1|-|-
TGCAGTGCTACTAGTTTCTATGGCTACACCTTC
CSATSFYGYTF
>TRBJ2-3|TRBV3-1|-|TRBD2
TGTGCCAGCAGCCAAGATCAGACTAGCGGGACTAGCACAGATACGCAGTATTTT
CASSQDQTSGTSTDTQYF
>TRBJ2-3|TRBV7-6|-|TRBD2
TGTGCCAGCAGCCTGTGGACTAGCGGGGGCAGCACAGATACGCAGTATTTT
CASSLWTSGGSTDTQYF
>TRBJ2-3|TRBV5-4|-|TRBD1
TGTGCCAGCCTCTTAGGGGGCGCAACCCCAGATACGCAGTATTTT
CASLLGGATPDTQYF
>TRBJ2-5|TRBV2|-|TRBD1
TGTGCCAGCACCACGGGACAGGGAGAACAAGAGACCCAGTACTTC
CASTTGQGEQETQYF
>TRBJ1-5|TRBV4-1|-|TRBD1
TGCGCCAGCCGAGGGACAGGTGGCAATCAGCCCCAGCATTTT
CASRGTGGNQPQHF